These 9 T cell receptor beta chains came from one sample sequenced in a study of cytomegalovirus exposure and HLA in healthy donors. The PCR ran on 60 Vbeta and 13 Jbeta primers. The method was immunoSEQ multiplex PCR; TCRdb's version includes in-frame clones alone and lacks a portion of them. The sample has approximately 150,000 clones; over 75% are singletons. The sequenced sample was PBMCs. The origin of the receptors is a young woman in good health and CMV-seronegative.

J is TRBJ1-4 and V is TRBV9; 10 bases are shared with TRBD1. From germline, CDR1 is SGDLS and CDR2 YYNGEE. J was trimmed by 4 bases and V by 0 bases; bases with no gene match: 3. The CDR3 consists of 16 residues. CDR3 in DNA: TGTGCCAGCAGCGTAGGGGGACAGGGGAATAATGAAAAACTGTTTTTT. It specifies CASSVGGQGNNEKLFF.

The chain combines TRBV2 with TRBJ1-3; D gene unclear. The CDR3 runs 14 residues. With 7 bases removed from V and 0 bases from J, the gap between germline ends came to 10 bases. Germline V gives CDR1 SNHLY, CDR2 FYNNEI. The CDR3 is CASMAGFSGNTIYF. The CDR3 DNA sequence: TGTGCCAGCATGGCGGGTTTCTCTGGAAACACCATATATTTT. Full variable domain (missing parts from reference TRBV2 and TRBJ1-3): EPEVTQTPSHQVTQMGQEVILRCVPISNHLYFYWYRQILGQKVEFLVSFYNNEISEKSEIFDDQFSVERPDGSNFTLKIRSTKLEDSAMYFCASMAGFSGNTIYFGEGSWLTVV.

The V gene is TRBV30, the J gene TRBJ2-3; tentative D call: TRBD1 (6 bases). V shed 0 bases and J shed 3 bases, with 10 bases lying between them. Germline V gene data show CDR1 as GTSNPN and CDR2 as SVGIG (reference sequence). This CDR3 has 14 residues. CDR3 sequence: CAWSVTRGTDTQYF. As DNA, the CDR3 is TGTGCCTGGAGTGTAACCAGGGGTACAGATACGCAGTATTTT.

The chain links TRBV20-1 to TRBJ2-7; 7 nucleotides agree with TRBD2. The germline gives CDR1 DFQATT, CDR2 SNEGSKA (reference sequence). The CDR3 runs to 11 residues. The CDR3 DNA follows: TGCAGAGCGGGAAGCCGATACGAGCAGTACTTC. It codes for CRAGSRYEQYF.

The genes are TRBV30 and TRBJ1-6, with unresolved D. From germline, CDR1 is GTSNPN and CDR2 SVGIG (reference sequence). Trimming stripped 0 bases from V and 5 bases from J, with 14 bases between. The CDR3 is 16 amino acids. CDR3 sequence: CAWSVLAQPNNSPLHF. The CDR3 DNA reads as TGTGCCTGGAGTGTATTAGCGCAGCCCAATAATTCACCCCTCCACTTT. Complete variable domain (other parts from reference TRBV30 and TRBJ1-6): SQTIHQWPATLVQPVGSPLSLECTVEGTSNPNLYWYRQAAGRGLQLLFYSVGIGQISSEVPQNLSASRPQDRQFILSSKKLLLSDSGFYLCAWSVLAQPNNSPLHFGNGTRLTVT.

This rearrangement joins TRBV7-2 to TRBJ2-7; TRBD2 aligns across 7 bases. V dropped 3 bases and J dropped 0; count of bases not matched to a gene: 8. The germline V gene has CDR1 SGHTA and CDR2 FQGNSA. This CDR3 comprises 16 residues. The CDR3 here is CASSFFGGFTSYEQYF. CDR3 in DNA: TGTGCCAGCAGCTTCTTCGGGGGGTTTACCTCCTACGAGCAGTACTTC. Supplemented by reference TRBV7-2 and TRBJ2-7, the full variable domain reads GAGVSQSPSNKVTEKGKDVELRCDPISGHTALYWYRQSLGQGLEFLIYFQGNSAPDKSGLPSDRFSAERTGGSVSTLTIQRTQQEDSAVYLCASSFFGGFTSYEQYFGPGTRLTVT.

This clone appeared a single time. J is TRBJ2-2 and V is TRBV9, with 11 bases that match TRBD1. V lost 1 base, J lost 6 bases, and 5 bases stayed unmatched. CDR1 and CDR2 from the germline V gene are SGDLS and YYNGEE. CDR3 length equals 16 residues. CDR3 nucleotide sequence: TGTGCCAGCAGCGTATTTGGACAGGGGGCCGCCGGGGAGCTGTTTTTT. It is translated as CASSVFGQGAAGELFF.

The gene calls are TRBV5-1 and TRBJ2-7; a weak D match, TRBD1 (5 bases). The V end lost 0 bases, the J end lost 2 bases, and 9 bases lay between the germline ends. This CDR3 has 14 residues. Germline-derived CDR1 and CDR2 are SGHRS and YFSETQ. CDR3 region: CASSLGQTPYEQYF. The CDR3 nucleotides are TGCGCCAGCAGCTTGGGACAGACCCCCTACGAGCAGTACTTC.

The CDR3, as DNA: TGTGCCAGCAGCTTAGTCCTAGGTGGCTACACCTTC. This translates into CASSLVLGGYTF. The V and J genes are TRBV7-2 and TRBJ1-2; D gene unclear. This CDR3 contains 12 residues. V dropped 1 base and J dropped 7 bases, with 7 bases sitting between them. From germline, CDR1 is SGHTA and CDR2 FQGNSA.